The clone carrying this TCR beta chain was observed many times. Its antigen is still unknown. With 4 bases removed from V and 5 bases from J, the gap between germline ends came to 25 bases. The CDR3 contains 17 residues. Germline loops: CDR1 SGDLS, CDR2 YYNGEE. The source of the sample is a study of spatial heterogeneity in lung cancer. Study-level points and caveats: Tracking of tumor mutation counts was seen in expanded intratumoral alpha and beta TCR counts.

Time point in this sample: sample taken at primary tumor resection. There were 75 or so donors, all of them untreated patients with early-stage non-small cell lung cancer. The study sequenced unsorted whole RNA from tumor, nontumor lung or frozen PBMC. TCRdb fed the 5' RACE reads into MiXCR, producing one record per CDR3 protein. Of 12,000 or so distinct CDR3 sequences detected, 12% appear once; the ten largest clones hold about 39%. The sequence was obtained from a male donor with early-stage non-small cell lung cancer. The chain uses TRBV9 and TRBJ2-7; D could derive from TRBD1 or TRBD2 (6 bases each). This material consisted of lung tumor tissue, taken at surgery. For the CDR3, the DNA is TGTGCCAGCAGCCCTAATCCAGGAAAGGGGGGTCGGGACGAGCAGTACTTC. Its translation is CASSPNPGKGGRDEQYF.